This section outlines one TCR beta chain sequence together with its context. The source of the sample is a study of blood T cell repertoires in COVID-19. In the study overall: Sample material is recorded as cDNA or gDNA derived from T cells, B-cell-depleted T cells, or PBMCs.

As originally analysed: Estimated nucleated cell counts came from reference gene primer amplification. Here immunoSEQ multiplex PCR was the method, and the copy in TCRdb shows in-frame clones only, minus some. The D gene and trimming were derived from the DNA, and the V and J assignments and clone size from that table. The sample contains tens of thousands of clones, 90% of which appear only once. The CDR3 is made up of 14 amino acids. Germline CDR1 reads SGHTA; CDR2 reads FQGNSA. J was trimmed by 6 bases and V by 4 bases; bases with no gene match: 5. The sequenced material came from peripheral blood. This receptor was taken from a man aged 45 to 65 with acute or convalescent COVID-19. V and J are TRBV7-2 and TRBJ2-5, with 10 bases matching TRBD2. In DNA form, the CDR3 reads TGTGCCAGCAGCTCTAGCGGGGGTGGAAAGACCCAGTACTTC. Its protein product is CASSSSGGGKTQYF.